What follows are 11 T cell receptor beta chains derived from one specimen sequenced in a study of T cell changes during pregnancy in multiple sclerosis. Method: immunoSEQ multiplex PCR; TCRdb's copy keeps in-frame clones and lacks some. The repertoire has about 28,000 clones, 93% of them found once; the top ten carry approximately 0.39%. The sample here was CD4+ T cells from peripheral blood mononuclear cells, taken after pregnancy. The receptor source for this set is a female donor with multiple sclerosis, enrolled in a pregnancy study.

The rearrangement joins TRBV6-5 to TRBJ1-2; D remains ambiguous. V was shortened by 0 bases and J by 2 bases, with 10 bases between the two germline ends. The CDR3 covers 15 residues. Germline V CDR1 and CDR2: MNHEY, SVGAGI. Here the CDR3 reads CASSYSTTTNYGYTF. The CDR3 DNA sequence: TGTGCCAGCAGTTACTCGACCACTACCAACTATGGCTACACCTTC.

This clone turned up a few times. The chain is built from TRBV6-1 and TRBJ1-5, with a possible D match to TRBD1 (6 bases). The CDR3 is 15 residues long. The germline V and J ends were trimmed by 8 bases and 5 bases, with 19 bases remaining between them. Germline V gene data show CDR1 as MNHNS and CDR2 as SASEGT. This CDR3 reads CASGAGGVVDQPQHF. The CDR3 DNA sequence: TGTGCCAGCGGAGCGGGGGGCGTTGTGGATCAGCCCCAGCATTTT.

The rearrangement links TRBV9 to TRBJ1-3; possible D gene TRBD1, 6 bases. Germline lookup yields CDR1 SGDLS and CDR2 YYNGEE. The CDR3 covers 16 residues. Trimming took off 0 bases at V and 5 bases at J, with 15 bases between the two ends. The CDR3 DNA follows: TGTGCCAGCAGCGTAGCTCAGGGGTCGGGGCGAAACACCATATATTTT. Translated, it gives CASSVAQGSGRNTIYF.

This clone was seen just once. The rearrangement links TRBV11-2 to TRBJ1-6; D unresolved. Germline CDR1 SGHAT, CDR2 FQNNGV. CDR3 length: 15 amino acids. V was clipped by 1 base and J by 7 bases, with 11 bases between them. The CDR3 loop reads CASSLVSSENSPLHF. CDR3 bases: TGTGCCAGCAGCTTAGTTTCGTCAGAAAATTCACCCCTCCACTTT.

V is TRBV7-2 and J is TRBJ1-3, with TRBD1 as a possible D gene (6 bases). V lost 5 bases and J 1 base, leaving 15 bases between the germline ends. CDR3 length: 16 amino acids. Germline values: CDR1 SGHTA, CDR2 FQGNSA. CDR3: CASSTGPGASGNTIYF. The CDR3 nucleotides are TGTGCCAGCAGCACCGGACCAGGGGCGTCTGGAAACACCATATATTTT.

V and J are TRBV7-9 and TRBJ2-7, with TRBD2 matching 12 bases. Germline values: CDR1 SEHNR, CDR2 FQNEAQ (reference sequence). J gave up 4 bases and V 0 bases, and 1 base lay outside the gene matches. The CDR3 loop spans 15 amino acids. CDR3 sequence reads: CASSLALAGGYEQYF. The CDR3 DNA reads as TGTGCCAGCAGCTTAGCACTAGCGGGAGGATACGAGCAGTACTTC.

The V gene is TRBV6-1, the J gene TRBJ1-5; D is uncertain. Per the germline V gene, CDR1 is MNHNS and CDR2 is SASEGT. The CDR3 spans 12 residues. Trimming cost V 4 bases and J 4 bases, with 5 bases left between them. CDR3: CASSGQNQPQHF. The CDR3 bases are TGTGCCAGCAGTGGTCAGAATCAGCCCCAGCATTTT.

The V gene is TRBV10-3, the J gene TRBJ1-1; D is possibly TRBD1 (5 bases). V lost 2 bases to trimming and J lost 3 bases, with 10 bases between them. The CDR3 loop spans 14 amino acids. Germline V gives CDR1 ENHRY, CDR2 SYGVKD. CDR3 sequence reads: CAISEKARDTEAFF. DNA of the CDR3: TGTGCCATCAGTGAGAAGGCCAGGGACACTGAAGCTTTCTTT.

The CDR3 protein is CASSSVPGQALGSEKLFF. The CDR3 DNA reads as TGCGCCAGCAGCTCCGTCCCGGGACAGGCCCTAGGGAGTGAAAAACTGTTTTTT. The genes are TRBV5-1 and TRBJ1-4; 8 positions agree with TRBD1. The CDR3 spans 18 residues. Germline CDR1 SGHRS, CDR2 YFSETQ. With V trimmed by 3 bases and J by 7 bases, 17 bases remained unmatched.

This clone was recorded only once. This chain uses TRBV5-1 with TRBJ1-1, with a weak D call TRBD1 (5 bases). Germline V CDR1 and CDR2: SGHRS, YFSETQ. V was cut by 4 bases and J by 4 bases, with 17 bases left in between. This CDR3 is built from 15 residues. The CDR3 DNA is TGCGCCAGCAGCGCCCCATACTCAGGGCGCACTGAAGCTTTCTTT. Its translation is CASSAPYSGRTEAFF. The full variable domain, rest sourced from reference TRBV5-1 and TRBJ1-1, is KAGVTQTPRYLIKTRGQQVTLSCSPISGHRSVSWYQQTPGQGLQFLFEYFSETQRNKGNFPGRFSGRQFSNSRSEMNVSTLELGDSALYLCASSAPYSGRTEAFFGQGTRLTVV.

The chain couples TRBV2 to TRBJ2-5, with D maybe TRBD2 (6 bases). The CDR3 is made up of 14 amino acids. Between the trimmed V and J ends, which lost 5 bases and 1 base, there was a span of 11 bases. Germline loops: CDR1 SNHLY, CDR2 FYNNEI. The CDR3 sequence is CASSQDYLQETQYF. Here the CDR3 DNA reads TGTGCCAGCAGTCAGGACTACCTCCAAGAGACCCAGTACTTC.